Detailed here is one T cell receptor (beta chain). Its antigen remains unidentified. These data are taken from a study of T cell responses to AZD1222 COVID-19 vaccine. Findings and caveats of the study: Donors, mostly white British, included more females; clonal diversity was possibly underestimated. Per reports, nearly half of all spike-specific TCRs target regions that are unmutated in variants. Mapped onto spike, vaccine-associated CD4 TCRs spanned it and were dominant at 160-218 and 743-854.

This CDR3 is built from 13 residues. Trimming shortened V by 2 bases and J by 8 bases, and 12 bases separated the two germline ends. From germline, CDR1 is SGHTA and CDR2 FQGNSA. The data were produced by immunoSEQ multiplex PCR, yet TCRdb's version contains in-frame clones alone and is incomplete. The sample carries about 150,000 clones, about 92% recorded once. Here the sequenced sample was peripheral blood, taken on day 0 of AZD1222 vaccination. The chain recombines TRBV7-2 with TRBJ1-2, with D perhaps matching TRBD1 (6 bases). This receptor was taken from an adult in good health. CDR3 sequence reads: CASSLSGGLGYTF. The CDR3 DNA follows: TGTGCCAGCAGCTTATCCGGGGGGCTGGGCTACACCTTC.